A single sample gave rise to the 3 T cell receptor beta chains below, sequenced in a study of PD-L1 blockade in urothelial cancer. Time point indicated: pretreatment peripheral blood. TCRdb's copy holds only in-frame clones and misses some; the assay was immunoSEQ multiplex PCR. Of 65,000 to 90,000 clones listed, about four fifths are singletons. Sequencing was performed on PBMCs, taken around atezolizumab (anti-PD-L1) treatment. The receptor source for this set is a woman aged 70-85 years with urothelial cancer.

This clone has only one observation. The CDR3 loop reads CASSGVPGLAFNYYNEQFF. The DNA of the CDR3 is TGTGCCAGCAGTGGCGTCCCGGGACTAGCGTTCAACTACTACAATGAGCAGTTCTTC. This rearrangement joins TRBV6-4 to TRBJ2-1, with 10 bases aligning to TRBD2. CDR1 is MRHNA, CDR2 SNTAGT, per germline. V trimming: 4 bases; J trimming: 3 bases; junction bases outside the gene matches: 15. The CDR3 has 19 amino acids.

This chain connects TRBV5-1 to TRBJ1-4; 9 bases agree with TRBD1. V was clipped by 3 bases and J by 1 base; unmatched bases: 10. Germline V CDR1 and CDR2: SGHRS, YFSETQ. This CDR3 has 18 residues. CDR3 sequence (DNA): TGCGCCAGCAGCTATATCGGACAGGGGACGATAACTAATGAAAAACTGTTTTTT. Its protein product is CASSYIGQGTITNEKLFF.

The chain has TRBV5-8 and TRBJ2-5; 9 bases fit TRBD1. Germline trimming cut 4 bases from V and 5 bases from J; bases unmatched to any gene: 15. Germline-derived CDR1 and CDR2 are SGHTS and YDEGEE. This CDR3 comprises 17 residues. DNA for the CDR3: TGTGCCAGCAGCCGAGGTGCCGGACAGGGGTTGTGGGAGACCCAGTACTTC. Protein product: CASSRGAGQGLWETQYF.